Listed here is a single T cell receptor beta chain. This sample was included in a study of blood T cell repertoires in COVID-19. Overall study context: Sites in the United States, Italy and Spain provided acute and convalescent COVID-19 samples. The analysed material was cDNA or gDNA that came from T cells, B-cell-depleted T cells, or PBMCs.

The V gene's germline CDR1 is MDHEN and CDR2 SYDVKM. The CDR3 runs to 13 residues. Trimming removed 2 bases from V and 2 bases from J, with 7 bases in between. Profiling relied on immunoSEQ multiplex PCR, and the TCRdb table lists in-frame clones only, not all of them. The repertoire holds some 100,000 clones, with around 88% as singletons. Source material: peripheral blood. The sequence came from a woman aged 70 to 79 with acute or convalescent COVID-19. This chain uses TRBV28 with TRBJ2-7; D gene uncertain. The CDR3 here is CASSLAETYEQYF. In nucleotides, the CDR3 is TGTGCCAGCAGTTTAGCGGAGACCTACGAGCAGTACTTC.